The subject of this entry is one TCR beta chain. Clones were read by immunoSEQ multiplex PCR, and TCRdb kept only the in-frame ones, dropping some. The sample carries roughly 1 million clones, 60% to 80% recorded once. The CDR3 runs to 13 residues. The germline gives CDR1 MNHEY, CDR2 SVGAGI. V lost 6 bases and J lost 4, with 9 bases in between. There were only Caucasian adults among the donors, and all lived in Nashville, Tennessee. The data were taken from a study of shared clonotypes between healthy human individuals. In the study overall: Donor ages ranged 18 to 49 years: a couple of women, a few men.

What was sequenced was memory CD4+ T cells sorted from blood. Subset: CD45RA-negative fraction. The sequence was obtained from a man between 18 and 29 years old in good health. V is TRBV6-5 and J is TRBJ2-2; D is undetermined. Here the CDR3 reads CASSPTITGELFF. CDR3 DNA: TGTGCCAGCAGCCCAACGATCACCGGGGAGCTGTTTTTT.